The subject of this entry is one TCR beta chain. Its antigen is still unknown. Described treatment: oral pan-JAK inhibitor, 5-10 mg twice daily. The V and J ends lost 5 bases and 1 base respectively, with 14 bases between them. The CDR3 runs to 15 residues. Per the germline V gene, CDR1 is PRHDT and CDR2 is FYEKMQ (reference sequence). The source of the sample is a study of CD8+ T cells in alopecia areata. Regarding the study as a whole: Alphabeta T cells residing in normal skin are also sequenced in scalp samples.

cDNA serving as the sequencing template came from extracted, reverse transcribed RNA. The repertoire was sequenced with immunoSEQ multiplex PCR; TCRdb's copy has only in-frame clones and lacks some. This table has 150,000 to 200,000 clones, around three fifths appearing once. The sequenced sample was CD8+ T cells sorted from blood, obtained at week 24, from a patient treated with tofacitinib. This TCR derives from a human donor with alopecia areata. The V call is TRBV13, the J call TRBJ1-1; D is possibly TRBD1 (6 bases). The CDR3 loop reads CASSRAGGTNTEAFF. The CDR3 nucleotides are TGTGCCAGCAGCCGGGCGGGGGGCACGAACACTGAAGCTTTCTTT. The full variable domain, rest sourced from reference TRBV13 and TRBJ1-1, is AAGVIQSPRHLIKEKRETATLKCYPIPRHDTVYWYQQGPGQDPQFLISFYEKMQSDKGSIPDRFSAQQFSDYHSELNMSSLELGDSALYFCASSRAGGTNTEAFFGQGTRLTVV.